Presented here are 9 T cell receptor beta chains from one specimen sequenced in a study of cytomegalovirus exposure and HLA in healthy donors (TCRdb year 2017). Libraries were constructed by the immunoSEQ multiplex PCR assay. A mixture of 60 forward primers for TCR Vbeta segments and 13 reverse primers for TCR Jbeta segments was used in the multiplex PCR. TCRdb took over this immuneACCESS table, retaining in-frame rearrangements with V and J assigned. Such tables are incomplete; in checked studies, under half of the missing clones stem from an unresolved V gene, and the remainder is unexplained. The sample table shows 90,000 to 100,000 clones, and 80% to 90% are seen once. The top ten constitute about 1.5% of the sample. The sequenced sample consisted of PBMCs. The receptors stem from a middle-aged man in good health and CMV-seronegative.

This chain uses TRBV5-6 with TRBJ1-5, with D unresolved. In germline, CDR1 is SGHDT, CDR2 YYEEEE. V gave up 2 bases and J gave up 9 bases, with 12 bases separating them. The CDR3 runs to 13 residues. The CDR3 loop is CASSLAGAGPQHF. The CDR3 bases are TGTGCCAGCAGCTTAGCGGGCGCGGGGCCCCAGCATTTT. Drawing the rest from reference TRBV5-6 and TRBJ1-5, the complete variable domain is DAGVTQSPTHLIKTRGQQVTLRCSPKSGHDTVSWYQQALGQGPQFIFQYYEEEERQRGNFPDRFSGHQFPNYSSELNVNALLLGDSALYLCASSLAGAGPQHFGDGTRLSIL.

V usage is TRBV27 and J usage is TRBJ2-2, with TRBD1 as a possible D gene (6 bases). This CDR3 region has 14 residues. Germline V gene sequence: CDR1 MNHEY, CDR2 SMNVEV (reference sequence). Trimming cost V 6 bases and J 5 bases, with 13 bases left between them. The CDR3, as DNA: TGTGCCAGCAGGGACAGCCGACGGACCGGGGAGCTGTTTTTT. Its protein product is CASRDSRRTGELFF.

This clone was picked up a small number of times. This chain uses TRBV6-5 with TRBJ1-1, with 7 bases lining up with TRBD1. The CDR3 is 13 amino acids. The junction had 10 bases not matched to a gene; V was cut back by 6 bases and J by 9 bases. In germline, CDR1 is MNHEY, CDR2 SVGAGI. DNA of the CDR3: TGTGCCAGCAGCTTTAGACAGGGTAGAAAAGCTTTCTTT. As protein: CASSFRQGRKAFF.

This chain uses TRBV4-1 with TRBJ2-5, with a tentative D call TRBD1 (5 bases). With the DNA end fitting TRBJ2-7 better, the J assignment may be wrong. CDR3 length: 15 amino acids. Germline-derived CDR1 and CDR2 are MGHRA and YSYEKL. CDR3 in DNA: TGCGCCAGCAGCCAAGATTTGTTCAGGGTCGGCGAGCAGTACTTC. It specifies CASSQDLFRVGEQYF.

This clone was detected once. The V call is TRBV4-1, the J call TRBJ1-1; 8 nucleotides agree with TRBD1. This CDR3 spans 15 amino acids. The V gene end was trimmed by 0 bases and the J gene end by 3 bases; junction bases not matched to a gene: 3. Germline V CDR1 and CDR2: MGHRA, YSYEKL. CDR3 residues: CASSQDPGGDTEAFF. The CDR3 DNA reads as TGCGCCAGCAGCCAAGATCCAGGGGGCGACACTGAAGCTTTCTTT.

V and J are TRBV7-9 and TRBJ1-2; D might be TRBD1 (6 bases). V shed 6 bases and J shed 4 bases, with 15 bases lying between them. The CDR3 sequence is 14 residues long. Germline V lookup: CDR1 SEHNR, CDR2 FQNEAQ (reference sequence). The CDR3 reads CASRPEGGIYGYTF. The CDR3 coding sequence is TGTGCCAGCAGACCCGAAGGGGGAATCTATGGCTACACCTTC.

V usage is TRBV28 and J usage is TRBJ1-1; D gene uncertain. V lost 3 bases to trimming and J lost 2 bases, with 7 bases between them. This CDR3 has 13 residues. Germline V CDR1 and CDR2: MDHEN, SYDVKM. The CDR3 loop reads CASSLGSNTEAFF. CDR3 nucleotide sequence: TGTGCCAGCAGTTTGGGCAGCAACACTGAAGCTTTCTTT. Combining the CDR3 with reference TRBV28 and TRBJ1-1 gives the whole variable domain DVKVTQSSRYLVKRTGEKVFLECVQDMDHENMFWYRQDPGLGLRLIYFSYDVKMKEKGDIPEGYSVSREKKERFSLILESASTNQTSMYLCASSLGSNTEAFFGQGTRLTVV.

This clone was seen just once. This sequence joins TRBV7-9 and TRBJ1-2, with 7 bases matching TRBD1. CDR1 SEHNR and CDR2 FQNEAQ come from the germline V gene (reference sequence). With 5 bases clipped from V and 3 bases from J, the junction kept 3 bases outside the gene matches. CDR3 length: 13 residues. The CDR3 DNA reads TGTGCCAGCAGCGCGGGACAGTACTATGGCTACACCTTC. This translates into CASSAGQYYGYTF.

This rearrangement joins TRBV7-9 to TRBJ1-5; D not certain. CDR1 is SEHNR and CDR2 is FQNEAQ in the germline V gene (reference sequence). The CDR3 has 14 amino acids. Trimming left V 4 bases short and J 4 bases short, with 11 bases between. Written as DNA, the CDR3 is TGTGCCAGCAGCTCCCTAGAGATTAATCAGCCCCAGCATTTT. Its translation: CASSSLEINQPQHF.